Each of the 13 T cell receptor beta chains below was sequenced from the same sample in a study of human versus mouse CDR3 diversity and MHC coevolution. Libraries were prepared by immunoSEQ multiplex PCR; TCRdb keeps only in-frame clonotypes and omits some of them. The table lists 86,000 or so clones, approximately 92% of them singletons. The sequenced sample was naive CD4+ T cells from blood. The subset here: CD45RO-negative CD62L-positive naive CD4 T cells. These TCRs come from a person aged 30-70 years in good health.

In nucleotides, the CDR3 is TGTGCCAGCAGCCGGGACAGGAGCTACGAGCAGTACTTC. Translating it yields CASSRDRSYEQYF. V is TRBV7-2 and J is TRBJ2-7, with 8 bases lining up with TRBD1. The trim removed 5 bases at V and 3 bases at J, leaving 3 bases unmatched. Germline lookup yields CDR1 SGHTA and CDR2 FQGNSA. The CDR3 is made up of 13 amino acids.

V is TRBV11-2 and J is TRBJ2-3; tentatively, D is TRBD2 (5 bases). There are 14 residues in the CDR3. Trimming stripped 5 bases from V and 0 bases from J, with 9 bases between. From germline, CDR1 is SGHAT and CDR2 FQNNGV. The CDR3 spells CASSAGPSTDTQYF. The CDR3 coding sequence is TGTGCCAGCAGCGCGGGCCCAAGCACAGATACGCAGTATTTT.

The chain links TRBV5-4 to TRBJ2-5, with 10 nucleotides matching TRBD2. This CDR3 has 15 amino acids. The junction had 6 bases not matched to a gene; V was cut back by 2 bases and J by 5 bases. Germline loops: CDR1 SGHNT, CDR2 YYREEE (reference sequence). CDR3 residues: CASSFRLAGAETQYF. In nucleotides, the CDR3 is TGTGCCAGCAGCTTCCGCCTAGCGGGGGCGGAGACCCAGTACTTC. Supplemented by reference TRBV5-4 and TRBJ2-5, the full variable domain reads ETGVTQSPTHLIKTRGQQVTLRCSSQSGHNTVSWYQQALGQGPQFIFQYYREEENGRGNFPPRFSGLQFPNYSSELNVNALELDDSALYLCASSFRLAGAETQYFGPGTRLLVL.

The V and J genes are TRBV28 and TRBJ1-1, with D possibly matching TRBD1 (5 bases). This CDR3 region has 16 residues. Germline CDR1 MDHEN, CDR2 SYDVKM. The V and J ends lost 6 bases and 0 bases respectively, with 17 bases between them. CDR3 in DNA: TGTGCCAGCAGCTGGGGGAGCGGGGCCCTGAACACTGAAGCTTTCTTT. Translated, it gives CASSWGSGALNTEAFF.

V and J are TRBV5-1 and TRBJ1-5; TRBD1 might be the D (5 bases). The CDR3 is 14 residues long. The germline gives CDR1 SGHRS, CDR2 YFSETQ. The V and J ends lost 4 bases and 6 bases respectively, with 14 bases between them. This chain's CDR3 is CASSLLTGGQPQHF. For the CDR3, the DNA is TGCGCCAGCAGCCTCCTGACGGGGGGTCAGCCCCAGCATTTT.

This chain joins TRBV10-3 and TRBJ2-3; the D gene is possibly TRBD2 (7 bases). This CDR3 spans 14 amino acids. Per germline, CDR1 ENHRY and CDR2 SYGVKD. V gave up 10 bases and J gave up 6 bases, with 20 bases separating them. The CDR3 sequence is CASDGGGGSDTQYF. CDR3 nucleotide sequence: TGTGCCAGCGACGGGGGAGGGGGATCCGATACGCAGTATTTT.

The rearrangement joins TRBV5-1 to TRBJ2-7; the D gene is possibly TRBD2 (5 bases). Germline values: CDR1 SGHRS, CDR2 YFSETQ. This CDR3 has 16 amino acids. V lost 0 bases, J lost 1 base, and 14 bases lay in between. This chain's CDR3 is CASSLAAAAVSYEQYF. The CDR3 nucleotides are TGCGCCAGCAGCTTGGCCGCGGCAGCGGTTTCCTACGAGCAGTACTTC.

This sequence joins TRBV9 and TRBJ2-1; TRBD1 aligns across 7 bases. With 4 bases clipped from V and 0 bases from J, the junction kept 7 bases outside the gene matches. This CDR3 is built from 16 residues. CDR1 and CDR2 from the germline V gene are SGDLS and YYNGEE. Written as DNA, the CDR3 is TGTGCCAGCAGCATGCGACAGGGTAGCTCCTACAATGAGCAGTTCTTC. It yields the protein CASSMRQGSSYNEQFF. The full variable domain, with the rest looked up from reference TRBV9 and TRBJ2-1, is DSGVTQTPKHLITATGQRVTLRCSPRSGDLSVYWYQQSLDQGLQFLIQYYNGEERAKGNILERFSAQQFPDLHSELNLSSLELGDSALYFCASSMRQGSSYNEQFFGPGTRLTVL.

The chain joins TRBV7-2 to TRBJ1-4; TRBD1 matches 7 bases. The CDR3 is 14 residues long. Germline V CDR1 and CDR2: SGHTA, FQGNSA. Losses at the gene ends were 4 bases for V and 7 bases for J; bases not matched to a gene: 6. CDR3 amino acids: CASSYRGTFEKLFF. CDR3 sequence (DNA): TGTGCCAGCAGCTACAGGGGAACCTTTGAAAAACTGTTTTTT.

CDR3 residues: CASSPKQDTSGTQYF. Here the CDR3 DNA reads TGTGCCAGCTCACCAAAACAGGATACGTCTGGGACCCAGTACTTC. The rearrangement links TRBV18 to TRBJ2-5; TRBD1 might be the D (5 bases). Deletions cut 2 bases from V and 7 bases from J, with 17 bases between. Germline loops: CDR1 KGHSH, CDR2 LQKENI. This CDR3 spans 15 amino acids. Variable domain in full (rest from reference TRBV18 and TRBJ2-5): NAGVMQNPRHLVRRRGQEARLRCSPMKGHSHVYWYRQLPEEGLKFMVYLQKENIIDESGMPKERFSAEFPKEGPSILRIQQVVRGDSAAYFCASSPKQDTSGTQYFGPGTRLLVL.

The CDR3 sequence is CASSSTLLETQYF. DNA for the CDR3: TGCGCCAGCAGCTCCACCCTACTGGAGACCCAGTACTTC. The V and J genes are TRBV5-1 and TRBJ2-5; no clear D. Trimming left V 3 bases short and J 5 bases short, with 11 bases between. The CDR3 is 13 amino acids. Germline loops: CDR1 SGHRS, CDR2 YFSETQ.

This clone was picked up a small number of times. V gene TRBV5-4 combines with J gene TRBJ1-1, with TRBD1 identical over 9 bases. With 6 bases clipped from V and 4 bases from J, the junction kept 10 bases outside the gene matches. Germline V gene lookup returns CDR1 SGHNT and CDR2 YYREEE (reference sequence). The CDR3 consists of 15 residues. CDR3 bases: TGTGCCAGCACAGGGACAGGGAATTTGGGCACTGAAGCTTTCTTT. Translated, it gives CASTGTGNLGTEAFF.

The V and J genes are TRBV19 and TRBJ1-4, with 8 bases aligning to TRBD1. The CDR3 loop spans 14 amino acids. Germline assignment: CDR1 LNHDA and CDR2 SQIVND (reference sequence). Trimming cost V 5 bases and J 3 bases; bases outside gene matches: 2. The CDR3, as DNA: TGTGCCAGTAGTCGGACAGGGCCTAATGAAAAACTGTTTTTT. This encodes CASSRTGPNEKLFF.